This is a list of T cell receptor beta chains from one sample in a study of CD8 T cells in ankylosing spondylitis. One entry per CDR3 protein, called by TCRdb with MiXCR from the 5' RACE reads. In the table there are about 340,000 distinct CDR3 sequences, approximately 22% of which are singletons. Sequencing was carried out using blood, either unsorted or a sorted T cell fraction (not recorded which). These receptors were collected from a male donor with ankylosing spondylitis or in good health (not recorded which). The CDR3 runs from the conserved cysteine through the conserved F or W. Each record gives: clone size, J gene, D gene, V gene, CDR3 protein, CDR3 DNA. D genes are given only for firm matches. Some rows mark clone size as missing; the rest say once, few, many or name a class of expanded clone.

size: -; J: TRBJ2-1; D: -; V: TRBV11-2; CDR3: CASSPRAYNEQFF; DNA: TGTGCCAGCAGCCCCCGGGCCTACAATGAGCAGTTCTTC
size: few; J: TRBJ2-2; D: -; V: TRBV11-3; CDR3: CASSPPYGTGELFF; DNA: TGTGCCAGCAGCCCGCCGTACGGCACCGGGGAGCTGTTTTTT
size: few; J: TRBJ2-3; D: TRBD2; V: TRBV12-3/TRBV12-4; CDR3: CASSPSGVTDTQYF; DNA: TGTGCCAGCAGTCCCAGCGGGGTCACAGATACGCAGTATTTT
size: -; J: TRBJ2-7; D: TRBD2; V: TRBV7-9; CDR3: CASVSMGGEGYEQYF; DNA: TGTGCCAGCGTATCCATGGGAGGGGAAGGCTACGAGCAGTACTTC
size: -; J: TRBJ2-2; D: TRBD2; V: TRBV10-3; CDR3: CAIRTGTSGGTNTGELFF; DNA: TGTGCCATCAGGACTGGGACTAGCGGGGGGACGAACACCGGGGAGCTGTTTTTT
size: -; J: TRBJ1-6; D: -; V: TRBV19; CDR3: CASSMVTEVSPLHF; DNA: TGTGCCAGTAGTATGGTCACAGAAGTTTCACCCCTCCACTTT
size: -; J: TRBJ2-7; D: -; V: TRBV12-3/TRBV12-4; CDR3: CASSLAFSADEQYF; DNA: TGTGCCAGCAGTTTAGCGTTCAGCGCCGACGAGCAGTACTTC
size: -; J: TRBJ1-4; D: -; V: TRBV7-9; CDR3: CASSSREGTANEKLFF; DNA: TGTGCCAGCAGCTCACGCGAGGGGACGGCTAATGAAAAACTGTTTTTT
size: few; J: TRBJ2-5; D: TRBD1; V: TRBV18; CDR3: CASSPFNRGPETQYF; DNA: TGTGCCAGCTCACCGTTTAACAGGGGTCCGGAGACCCAGTACTTC
size: -; J: TRBJ2-3; D: TRBD1; V: TRBV4-1; CDR3: CASSQDSGTGDLADTQYF; DNA: TGCGCCAGCAGCCAAGATTCCGGGACAGGGGATTTGGCAGATACGCAGTATTTT
size: few; J: TRBJ2-2; D: -; V: TRBV29-1; CDR3: CSVERGTGELFF; DNA: TGCAGCGTTGAACGGGGCACCGGGGAGCTGTTTTTT
size: few; J: TRBJ2-5; D: TRBD2; V: TRBV27; CDR3: CASSQLAEETQYF; DNA: TGTGCCAGCAGTCAGCTAGCGGAGGAGACCCAGTACTTC
size: few; J: TRBJ2-7; D: -; V: TRBV5-5; CDR3: CASTPESGGYYEQYF; DNA: TGTGCCAGCACCCCCGAGTCAGGTGGATATTACGAGCAGTACTTC
size: -; J: TRBJ2-7; D: TRBD1; V: TRBV12-3/TRBV12-4; CDR3: CASSTNRDRGFLLYF; DNA: TGTGCCAGCAGTACAAACCGGGACAGGGGGTTTTTGCTGTACTTC
size: few; J: TRBJ1-1; D: -; V: TRBV5-6; CDR3: CASSLDVGRGSEAFF; DNA: TGTGCCAGCAGCTTGGACGTGGGCAGGGGTTCGGAAGCTTTCTTT
size: few; J: TRBJ1-1; D: -; V: TRBV4-1; CDR3: CASSQDWSEAFF; DNA: TGCGCCAGCAGCCAAGATTGGTCTGAAGCTTTCTTT
size: few; J: TRBJ2-3; D: -; V: TRBV7-9; CDR3: CASSLGHGEDTQYF; DNA: TGTGCCAGCAGCTTAGGTCATGGGGAGGATACGCAGTATTTT
size: many; J: TRBJ2-2; D: -; V: TRBV2; CDR3: CASSVTGELFF; DNA: TGTGCCAGCAGTGTCACCGGGGAGCTGTTTTTT
size: -; J: TRBJ2-7; D: -; V: TRBV7-9; CDR3: CASSLTREGLSSYEQYF; DNA: TGTGCCAGCAGCTTAACTCGCGAGGGCCTTAGCTCCTACGAGCAGTACTTC
size: -; J: TRBJ2-1; D: -; V: TRBV29-1; CDR3: CSAIPTGLRNEQFF; DNA: TGCAGCGCAATCCCGACAGGTTTGAGGAATGAGCAGTTCTTC
size: -; J: TRBJ2-7; D: -; V: TRBV27; CDR3: CASSHGQSSYEQYF; DNA: TGTGCCAGCAGCCACGGACAGAGCTCCTACGAGCAGTACTTC
size: few; J: TRBJ2-2; D: -; V: TRBV28; CDR3: CASTHGALLTGELFF; DNA: TGTGCCAGCACCCACGGGGCCCTACTCACCGGGGAGCTGTTTTTT
size: -; J: TRBJ2-2; D: -; V: TRBV19; CDR3: CASKRDNTGELFF; DNA: TGTGCCAGTAAACGGGACAACACCGGGGAGCTGTTTTTT
size: few; J: TRBJ2-5; D: TRBD1; V: TRBV7-9; CDR3: CASSLALGQHQTQYF; DNA: TGTGCCAGCAGCTTAGCGCTGGGACAGCACCAGACCCAGTACTTC
size: -; J: TRBJ2-5; D: -; V: TRBV9; CDR3: CASSASRGTQYF; DNA: TGTGCCAGCAGCGCAAGCAGGGGAACCCAGTACTTC
size: many; J: TRBJ2-7; D: -; V: TRBV6-1; CDR3: CAVKKDGRAYEQYF; DNA: TGTGCCGTCAAAAAGGATGGTAGGGCATACGAGCAGTACTTC
size: -; J: TRBJ2-7; D: -; V: TRBV2; CDR3: CASRSATYEQYF; DNA: TGTGCCAGCAGGAGCGCCACCTACGAGCAGTACTTC
size: few; J: TRBJ2-7; D: -; V: TRBV12-3/TRBV12-4; CDR3: CASSLKAEIYEQYF; DNA: TGTGCCAGCAGTTTAAAAGCTGAGATCTACGAGCAGTACTTC
size: -; J: TRBJ1-1; D: -; V: TRBV7-9; CDR3: CASSFPGNTEAFF; DNA: TGTGCCAGCAGCTTCCCGGGAAACACTGAAGCTTTCTTT
size: -; J: TRBJ1-2; D: -; V: TRBV10-3; CDR3: CAISEPTTGGYTF; DNA: TGTGCCATCAGCGAGCCGACCACGGGCGGCTACACCTTC
size: -; J: TRBJ2-3; D: -; V: TRBV24-1; CDR3: CATSQGITDTQYF; DNA: TGTGCCACCAGTCAGGGTATCACAGATACGCAGTATTTT
size: -; J: TRBJ2-1; D: -; V: TRBV7-2; CDR3: CASRLGQGQFF; DNA: TGTGCCAGCAGGCTAGGTCAGGGGCAGTTCTTC
size: few; J: TRBJ2-1; D: TRBD1; V: TRBV20-1; CDR3: CSARGYWGQGSNEQFF; DNA: TGCAGTGCTAGAGGCTACTGGGGACAGGGATCCAATGAGCAGTTCTTC
size: -; J: TRBJ2-1; D: -; V: TRBV20-1; CDR3: CSARPSGGNEQFF; DNA: TGCAGTGCTCGTCCTTCCGGAGGCAATGAGCAGTTCTTC
size: -; J: TRBJ2-1; D: -; V: TRBV7-9; CDR3: CASSFGGSDEQFF; DNA: TGTGCCAGCAGCTTTGGTGGGTCCGATGAGCAGTTCTTC
size: -; J: TRBJ2-7; D: TRBD1; V: TRBV5-1; CDR3: CASSGDRGEQYF; DNA: TGCGCCAGCAGCGGCGACAGGGGAGAGCAGTACTTC
size: many; J: TRBJ1-1; D: TRBD1; V: TRBV9; CDR3: CASSEGTGDTEAFF; DNA: TGTGCCAGCAGCGAGGGGACAGGGGACACTGAAGCTTTCTTT
size: -; J: TRBJ2-7; D: TRBD1; V: TRBV20-1; CDR3: CSARATGPPAYEQYF; DNA: TGCAGTGCTAGAGCGACAGGGCCCCCCGCCTACGAGCAGTACTTC
size: -; J: TRBJ1-4; D: -; V: TRBV28; CDR3: CASSSRDGSRKLFF; DNA: TGTGCCAGCAGTTCCCGGGACGGCTCAAGAAAACTGTTTTTT
size: few; J: TRBJ1-1; D: -; V: TRBV9; CDR3: CASSEGNRDGAEAFF; DNA: TGTGCCAGCAGCGAGGGGAACAGGGATGGCGCTGAAGCTTTCTTT
size: -; J: TRBJ2-7; D: -; V: TRBV12-3/TRBV12-4; CDR3: CASTRVGGTRPYEQYF; DNA: TGTGCCAGCACAAGGGTGGGGGGCACCAGACCCTACGAGCAGTACTTC
size: -; J: TRBJ2-2; D: -; V: TRBV7-8; CDR3: CASSLVVTPTGELFF; DNA: TGTGCCAGCAGCTTAGTAGTTACTCCTACCGGGGAGCTGTTTTTT
size: -; J: TRBJ2-5; D: -; V: TRBV7-9; CDR3: CASSLDMPGQETQYF; DNA: TGTGCCAGCAGCTTAGATATGCCAGGCCAAGAGACCCAGTACTTC
size: -; J: TRBJ1-2; D: TRBD1; V: TRBV10-2; CDR3: CATQHGGGADGYTF; DNA: TGCGCCACCCAGCACGGAGGGGGCGCAGATGGCTACACCTTC
size: few; J: TRBJ2-1; D: -; V: TRBV7-9; CDR3: CASSPEGLVGYNEQFF; DNA: TGTGCCAGCAGCCCCGAGGGACTGGTGGGGTACAATGAGCAGTTCTTC
size: -; J: TRBJ2-3; D: TRBD2; V: TRBV5-1; CDR3: CASSLALAGGITDTQYF; DNA: TGCGCCAGCAGCTTGGCACTAGCGGGGGGCATAACAGATACGCAGTATTTT
size: few; J: TRBJ2-1; D: TRBD2; V: TRBV11-2; CDR3: CASSRDLGLAGGPYNEQFF; DNA: TGTGCCAGCAGCCGAGATTTGGGACTAGCGGGGGGACCCTACAATGAGCAGTTCTTC
size: few; J: TRBJ2-3; D: TRBD2; V: TRBV7-2; CDR3: CASSYPLAGDWKDTQYF; DNA: TGTGCCAGCAGTTACCCGCTGGCGGGGGATTGGAAAGATACGCAGTATTTT
size: -; J: TRBJ2-3; D: -; V: TRBV21-1; CDR3: CASSKRPGVDSTDTQYF; DNA: TGTGCCAGCAGCAAACGCCCAGGGGTAGATTCGACAGATACGCAGTATTTT
size: few; J: TRBJ1-3; D: -; V: TRBV12-3/TRBV12-4; CDR3: CASRGISSGGSGNTIYF; DNA: TGTGCCAGCAGAGGCATTTCATCGGGGGGCTCTGGAAACACCATATATTTT
size: -; J: TRBJ1-1; D: -; V: TRBV15; CDR3: CATSRKGGLYTEAFF; DNA: TGTGCCACCAGCAGAAAGGGGGGACTTTACACTGAAGCTTTCTTT
size: -; J: TRBJ2-1; D: TRBD1; V: TRBV20-1; CDR3: CSARGDRGDNEQFF; DNA: TGCAGTGCTAGGGGAGACAGGGGGGACAATGAGCAGTTCTTC
size: few; J: TRBJ2-2; D: TRBD2; V: TRBV6-5; CDR3: CASSFGLDIGELFF; DNA: TGTGCCAGCAGTTTTGGACTAGATATCGGGGAGCTGTTTTTT
size: -; J: TRBJ1-6; D: -; V: TRBV5-1; CDR3: CASSLDWGSPLHF; DNA: TGCGCCAGCAGCTTGGATTGGGGCTCACCCCTCCACTTT